This T cell receptor beta chain originates from a study of tumor and adjacent non-tumor tissue in lung cancer (dated by TCRdb to 2016 to 2019). Concerning the study at large: The cohort included around twelve adenocarcinoma, a couple of squamous cell carcinoma and 1 small cell lung cancer patients. Among the approximately 15 patients, ages ranged from about 31 to 85 years, 10 were men and 5 were women, and disease was TNM stage I to III. Sequencing produced some 130,000,000 productive TCRbeta reads in total, an average of approximately 4.5 million reads per sample. The study compared bulk TCRbeta repertoires from lung tumor tissue and matched distant non-tumor lung tissue of about 16 lung cancer patients. For each patient, one tumor sample and one normal lung sample were taken, giving 25 to 30 paired specimens that underwent TCRbeta CDR3 sequencing. The paper's findings and limits, for the study overall: The sequencing platform is not named in the methods, and unique molecular identifiers are not mentioned. Younger patients had significantly higher TCR diversity, and higher tumor TCR diversity was associated with shorter overall and disease-free survival. Tumor tissue showed significantly higher TCR diversity (inverse Simpson) than normal lung tissue, at roughly 390 vs 170 (P = 0.0075, Mann-Whitney U test). With only approximately 15 patients in the cohort, the authors noted that larger samples and more detailed clinical data are needed. Peripheral blood was not sequenced, so blood TCRbeta repertoires were not examined in the lung cancer patients of the study. The top 100 clones accounted for a significantly larger cumulative portion of the repertoire in normal lung than in tumor tissue.

The germline V gene (reference sequence) gives CDR1 as DFQATT and CDR2 as SNEGSKA. Counted from cysteine to phenylalanine, this CDR3 has 14 amino acids. Of all the DNA, just the CDR3 is kept, 42 bases in frame from base 1. V and J are truncated by 0 bases and 7 bases respectively, leaving an intervening sequence of 16 bases. Bulk unsorted tissue served as the source for RNA extraction, and RNA quality was assessed using a NanoDrop ND-1000 and an Agilent 2100. The donors were newly diagnosed lung cancer patients admitted for thoracic surgery in China from August to November 2014 who had not received prior chemotherapy. Patients who had received previous radiotherapy or chemotherapy, or who had another concurrent cancer, were excluded from the study. Pieces of surgical tissue measuring about 1-2.1 cm3 were kept in RNAlater solution and stored at -80 degrees C until use. The library was made by multiplex PCR. Sequencing instrument: Illumina HiSeq 2500. Following protocols modified from ARM-PCR, the researchers constructed TCRbeta libraries through three rounds of nested PCR with primers (Table S4). PCR products of 200-500 bp were gel-excised and purified with the QIAquick gel extraction kit before sequencing. The authors processed their data as follows. Trimmomatic was used to clean the reads, FLASH was used to merge the reads into complete CDR3 sequences, and MiTCR was used to assign the reads to V(D)J germline segments. Clonal diversity was computed as the inverse Simpson's index with VDJtools. Productive reads were defined as in-frame sequences without a premature stop codon. TCRdb reprocessing: public reads trimmed at Q25 with fastp, clones called with MiXCR, in-frame beta chains kept. Rows merge per CDR3 protein into single entries with the most common DNA and genes. The V and J calls reflect TCRdb's pipeline rather than the authors' work. The sample table lists around 66,000 distinct CDR3 sequences, less than 80% of them with a count of one. About 30% of the sample belongs to the ten largest clones.

This clonotype has a count of ten or more. What this receptor recognizes is not known. Base quality data are lacking; no much larger clone is found one base away. This TCR derives from a man in his 60s with non-small cell lung cancer. What was sequenced was lung tumor tissue. The chain couples TRBV20-1 to TRBJ2-7; the D region possibly corresponds to TRBD1 (6 bases align). The nucleotide sequence is given as TGCAGTGCTAGAGATCAGGGGAATGGATGGGAGCAGTACTTC. It is translated as CSARDQGNGWEQYF.